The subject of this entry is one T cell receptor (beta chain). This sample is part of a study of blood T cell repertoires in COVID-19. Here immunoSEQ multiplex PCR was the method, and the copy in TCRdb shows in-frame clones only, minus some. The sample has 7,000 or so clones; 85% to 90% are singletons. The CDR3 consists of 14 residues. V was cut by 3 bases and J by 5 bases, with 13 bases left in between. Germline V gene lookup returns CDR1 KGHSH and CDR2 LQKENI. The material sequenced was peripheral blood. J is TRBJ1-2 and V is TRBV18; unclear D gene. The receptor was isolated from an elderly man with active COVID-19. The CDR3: CASSPADPKYGYTF. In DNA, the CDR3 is TGTGCCAGCTCACCTGCGGATCCGAAATATGGCTACACCTTC.